This T cell receptor (beta chain) was profiled in a study of blood T cell repertoires in COVID-19. Study at large: The United States, Italy and Spain provided the acute and convalescent COVID-19 samples. The cDNA or gDNA used as material had been derived from T cells, B-cell-depleted T cells, or PBMCs.

The V and J ends lost 3 bases and 5 bases, in that order; junction bases with no gene match: 10. Germline CDR1 is SGDLS and CDR2 is YYNGEE. This CDR3 has 17 amino acids. Methods used by the authors: Amplification from reference gene primers served as the basis for estimated nucleated cell counts. Repertoires were generated with immunoSEQ multiplex PCR, while TCRdb's copy carries only in-frame clones and drops some. Clonal size and the V and J genes are those of that table, whereas D and trimming came from the DNA. The data show around 140,000 clones, with 70% to 90% seen just once and less than 2% held by the top ten.

The chain carries TRBV9 and TRBJ2-1, with 11 bases fitting TRBD2. The sequence derives from a man between 65 and 85 years old with acute or convalescent COVID-19. The sample taken for sequencing was peripheral blood. For the CDR3, the DNA is TGTGCCAGCAGCGCGAGGTCCGGGACTAGCGGCGACAATGAGCAGTTCTTC. This encodes CASSARSGTSGDNEQFF.